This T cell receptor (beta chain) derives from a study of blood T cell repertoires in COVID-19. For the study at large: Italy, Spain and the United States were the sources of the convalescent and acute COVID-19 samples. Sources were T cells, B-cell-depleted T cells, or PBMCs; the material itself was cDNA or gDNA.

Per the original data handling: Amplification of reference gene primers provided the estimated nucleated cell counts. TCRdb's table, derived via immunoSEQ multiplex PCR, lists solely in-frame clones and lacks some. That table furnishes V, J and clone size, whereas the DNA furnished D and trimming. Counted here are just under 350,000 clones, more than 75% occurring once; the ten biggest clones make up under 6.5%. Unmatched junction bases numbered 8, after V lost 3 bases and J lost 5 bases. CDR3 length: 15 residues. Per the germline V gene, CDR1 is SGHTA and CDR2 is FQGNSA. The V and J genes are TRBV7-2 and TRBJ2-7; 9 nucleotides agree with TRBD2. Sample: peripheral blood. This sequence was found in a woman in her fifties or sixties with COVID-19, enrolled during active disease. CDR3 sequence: CASSFIAGGPDEQYF. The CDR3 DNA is TGTGCCAGCAGCTTCATTGCGGGAGGGCCCGACGAGCAGTACTTC.